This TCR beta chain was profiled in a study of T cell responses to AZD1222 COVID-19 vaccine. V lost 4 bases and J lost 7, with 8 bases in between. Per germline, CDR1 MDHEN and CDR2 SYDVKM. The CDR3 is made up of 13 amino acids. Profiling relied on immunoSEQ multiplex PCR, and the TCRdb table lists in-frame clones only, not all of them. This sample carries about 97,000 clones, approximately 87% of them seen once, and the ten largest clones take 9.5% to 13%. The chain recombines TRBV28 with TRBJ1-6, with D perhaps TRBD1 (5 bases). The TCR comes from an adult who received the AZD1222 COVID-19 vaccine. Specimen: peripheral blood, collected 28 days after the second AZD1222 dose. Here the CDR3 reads CASSWDGNSPLHF. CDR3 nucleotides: TGTGCCAGCAGTTGGGACGGGAATTCACCCCTCCACTTT.